The T cell receptor (beta chain) described here comes from a study of blood T cell repertoires in COVID-19. Study in general: From the United States, Italy and Spain came samples of acute and convalescent COVID-19. T cells, B-cell-depleted T cells, or PBMCs provided the cDNA or gDNA that served as material.

As handled by the study authors: Using reference gene primer amplification, nucleated cell counts were estimated. Sequenced by immunoSEQ multiplex PCR; TCRdb stores in-frame clones only, minus some. Clonal size and the V and J genes are those of that table, whereas D and trimming came from the DNA. In the table there are some 96,000 clones, approximately 87% of which are singletons. In its sample, this clone was seen once. Sequencing input: peripheral blood. This sequence was found in a human donor in a cohort sampled during active COVID-19.

DNA for the CDR3: TGTGCCAGCAGTGGAGGACTAACCTACGAGCAGTACTTC. Translation gives CASSGGLTYEQYF. The chain joins TRBV2 to TRBJ2-7; tentative D call: TRBD2 (6 bases). Per germline, CDR1 SNHLY and CDR2 FYNNEI. V dropped 4 bases and J dropped 2 bases, with 9 bases sitting between them. The CDR3 sequence is 13 residues long. Based on the CDR3 plus reference TRBV2 and TRBJ2-7, the full variable domain is EPEVTQTPSHQVTQMGQEVILRCVPISNHLYFYWYRQILGQKVEFLVSFYNNEISEKSEIFDDQFSVERPDGSNFTLKIRSTKLEDSAMYFCASSGGLTYEQYFGPGTRLTVT.